The 14 T cell receptor beta chains reported below all come from one sample, sequenced in a study of T-cell reconstitution after alpha-beta-depleted transplantation in children. As it was prepared, the TCRbeta library received unique molecular identifiers. One entry per CDR3 protein results from TCRdb running MiXCR on the PCR reads. The table includes around 960,000 distinct CDR3 sequences, 25% to 30% detected once. Sequences were derived from PBMCs, mostly from graft donor cells, sampled 360 days after TCRalphabeta/CD19-depleted stem cell transplant. These receptors all stem from a boy younger than two who had a stem cell transplant for SCID, so the T cells may come from the graft donor.

This clonotype was counted at least ten times. V gene TRBV11-2 combines with J gene TRBJ1-1; TRBD1 aligns across 7 bases. The CDR3 sequence is 15 residues long. The germline V gene encodes CDR1 SGHAT and CDR2 FQNNGV. The V and J ends lost 6 bases and 1 base, in that order; junction bases with no gene match: 8. Here the CDR3 reads CASRNPGQTNTEAFF. The CDR3 region has the DNA TGTGCCAGCAGAAACCCGGGACAGACGAACACTGAAGCTTTCTTT.

The sample holds a few counts of this clonotype. The chain combines TRBV6-5 with TRBJ1-2; a weak D match, TRBD1 (6 bases). V lost 0 bases to trimming and J lost 4 bases, with 12 bases between them. The CDR3 contains 15 residues. Looked up from germline, CDR1 is MNHEY and CDR2 is SVGAGI. CDR3 in amino acids: CASSYSSGQPYGYTF. The CDR3 DNA sequence: TGTGCCAGCAGTTACTCGTCCGGACAGCCCTATGGCTACACCTTC.

V usage is TRBV6-5 and J usage is TRBJ1-3; D unresolved. The CDR3 is 17 residues long. The ends were cut back, 2 bases at V and 0 bases at J, with 14 bases in the middle. Germline assignment: CDR1 MNHEY and CDR2 SVGAGI. The CDR3 reads CASSYDVGKPSGNTIYF. In DNA form, the CDR3 reads TGTGCCAGCAGTTACGATGTAGGGAAACCCTCTGGAAACACCATATATTTT.

There are a few counts of this clonotype. The rearrangement joins TRBV7-8 to TRBJ2-7; TRBD1 agrees at 8 bases. Trimming removed 5 bases from V and 5 bases from J; junction bases left unmatched: 11. Per the germline V gene, CDR1 is SGHVS and CDR2 is FQNEAQ. This CDR3 is built from 15 residues. CDR3 region: CASSTRQGLVDEQYF. In DNA, the CDR3 is TGTGCCAGCAGCACCCGACAGGGGCTGGTAGACGAGCAGTACTTC.

This clonotype was found a few times. The V and J genes are TRBV12-3 or TRBV12-4 and TRBJ2-7; D possibly matches TRBD1 or TRBD2 (5 bases each). The CDR3 extends over 14 amino acids. V was trimmed by 5 bases and J by 2 bases, leaving 13 bases between them. The DNA of the CDR3 is TGTGCCAGCAGTGTCCGGGACGTCGCCTACGAGCAGTACTTC. Its protein product is CASSVRDVAYEQYF.

This clonotype has more than one count but fewer than ten. This chain joins TRBV6-6 and TRBJ2-1; TRBD1 aligns across 9 bases. The V gene end was trimmed by 6 bases and the J gene end by 8 bases; junction bases not matched to a gene: 11. There are 15 residues in the CDR3. Germline loops: CDR1 MNHNY, CDR2 SVGAGI (reference sequence). CDR3 region: CASRPTGTGTDEQFF. CDR3 DNA sequence: TGTGCCAGCAGACCTACCGGGACAGGGACGGATGAGCAGTTCTTC.

This clonotype was found a few times. The chain recombines TRBV2 with TRBJ1-1; D is unclear. Germline CDR1 is SNHLY and CDR2 is FYNNEI. There are 13 residues in the CDR3. The V gene lost 6 bases and the J gene lost 1 base, with 9 bases spanning the gap. The CDR3 loop is CASSEGPNTEAFF. The CDR3 DNA follows: TGTGCCAGCAGCGAGGGCCCGAACACTGAAGCTTTCTTT.

This chain joins TRBV6-1 and TRBJ1-2; tentative D call: TRBD1 (5 bases). CDR3 length equals 13 residues. V lost 6 bases and J 8 bases, leaving 16 bases between the germline ends. From germline, CDR1 is MNHNS and CDR2 SASEGT. The CDR3 sequence: CASSTPGVWGYTF. The CDR3 DNA sequence: TGTGCCAGCAGCACCCCGGGGGTCTGGGGCTACACCTTC.

The gene calls are TRBV4-2 and TRBJ2-3, with 9 bases that match TRBD2. The CDR3 extends over 17 amino acids. CDR1 LGHNA and CDR2 YNFKEQ come from the germline V gene. Trimming at V came to 0 bases and at J to 2 bases, leaving 6 bases not matched to a gene. The DNA for the CDR3 is TGTGCCAGCAGCCAAGAAGCGCTAGCGGGAAACACAGATACGCAGTATTTT. Its translation is CASSQEALAGNTDTQYF.

V and J are TRBV6-1 and TRBJ1-2; the D gene is possibly TRBD1 (5 bases). Between the trimmed V and J ends, which lost 6 bases and 6 bases, there was a span of 8 bases. The CDR3 has 11 residues. Per germline, CDR1 MNHNS and CDR2 SASEGT. The CDR3 here is CASRLGDGYTF. Here the CDR3 DNA reads TGTGCCAGCAGGCTAGGGGATGGCTACACCTTC.

This clonotype occurred a few times. The chain recombines TRBV7-2 with TRBJ2-1; perhaps D is TRBD1 or TRBD2 (5 bases each). Germline CDR1 SGHTA, CDR2 FQGNSA. Trimming cost V 8 bases and J 3 bases, with 11 bases left between them. The CDR3 has 13 residues. For the CDR3, the DNA is TGTGCCAGCGGGGGTCAGGTCTACAATGAGCAGTTCTTC. It encodes CASGGQVYNEQFF.

This clonotype was counted between two and nine times. The chain has TRBV28 and TRBJ2-5, with TRBD2 as a possible D gene (5 bases). V was trimmed by 5 bases and J by 2 bases, leaving 12 bases between them. The V gene's germline CDR1 is MDHEN and CDR2 SYDVKM. CDR3 length equals 14 residues. CDR3 nucleotides: TGTGCCAGCAGTCCAGAGCGGTATCAAGAGACCCAGTACTTC. Its protein product is CASSPERYQETQYF.

The gene calls are TRBV7-2 and TRBJ2-1; D not certain. Germline CDR1 and CDR2: SGHTA and FQGNSA. CDR3 length: 14 amino acids. Deletions cut 5 bases from V and 10 bases from J, with 18 bases between. CDR3 in DNA: TGTGCCAGCAGCACAACGTCCAGGCTTACCGAGCAGTTCTTC. Translated: CASSTTSRLTEQFF.

This clonotype has only a few counts. The chain recombines TRBV15 with TRBJ2-5; no firm D call. The CDR3 extends over 17 amino acids. Trimming left V 1 base short and J 1 base short, with 16 bases between. CDR1 LNHNV and CDR2 YYDKDF come from the germline V gene (reference sequence). For the CDR3, the DNA is TGTGCCACCAGCAGAGGGATGGGATCCTACACCCAAGAGACCCAGTACTTC. The encoded protein is CATSRGMGSYTQETQYF.